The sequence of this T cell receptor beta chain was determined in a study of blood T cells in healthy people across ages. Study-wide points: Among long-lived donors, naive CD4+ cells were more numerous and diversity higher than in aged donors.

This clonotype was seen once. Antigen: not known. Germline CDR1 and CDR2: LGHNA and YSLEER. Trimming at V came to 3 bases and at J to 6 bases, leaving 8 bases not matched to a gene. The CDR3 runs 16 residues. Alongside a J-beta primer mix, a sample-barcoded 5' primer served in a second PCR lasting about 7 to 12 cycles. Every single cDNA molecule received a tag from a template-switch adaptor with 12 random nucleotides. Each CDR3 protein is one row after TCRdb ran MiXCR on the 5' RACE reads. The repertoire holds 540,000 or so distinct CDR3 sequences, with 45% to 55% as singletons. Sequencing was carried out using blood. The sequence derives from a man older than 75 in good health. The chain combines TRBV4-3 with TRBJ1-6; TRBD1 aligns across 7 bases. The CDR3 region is CASSHDGQARNSPLHF. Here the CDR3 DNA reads TGCGCCAGCAGCCACGACGGACAGGCTCGTAATTCACCCCTCCACTTT.